These T cell receptor beta chains were read from a single sample in a study of response to subunit inactivated influenza vaccine. Each CDR3 protein is one row after TCRdb ran MiXCR on the RT-PCR reads. The sample includes over 650,000 distinct CDR3 sequences, around 18% of them seen just once. Sequencing used PBMCs from blood, obtained 4 to 6 days after vaccination. These receptor sequences come from a man aged 50 to 59 who received an inactivated influenza vaccine. The CDR3 runs from the conserved cysteine through the conserved F or W. D genes are given only for firm matches. The size of a clone is reported for some rows only, either as once, few or many, or as a class for expanded clones.

TRBV12-3/TRBV12-4,TRBJ1-4,NA,NA,TGTGCCAGCAGTTTCCGCAGACTCGATCTTGAAAAACTGTTTTTT,CASSFRRLDLEKLFF
TRBV27,TRBJ2-1,TRBD1,few,TGTGCCAGCAGGAGACAGGGGGCGTCTGAGCAGTTCTTC,CASRRQGASEQFF
TRBV3-1,TRBJ2-5,NA,few,TGTGCCAGCAGCCAAGGAGACCCGTACCAAGAGACCCAGTACTTC,CASSQGDPYQETQYF
TRBV10-3,TRBJ2-7,TRBD2,NA,TGTGCCATCAGTGCCAGGACTAGCGGGAGCACCTACGAGCAGTACTTC,CAISARTSGSTYEQYF
TRBV20-1,TRBJ2-1,NA,many,TGCAGTGCTAGATCGCGGTCGAATGAGCAGTTCTTC,CSARSRSNEQFF
TRBV10-3,TRBJ2-5,NA,few,TGTGCCATCAGTGAATGGCAGGGCGAGACCCAGTACTTC,CAISEWQGETQYF
TRBV4-3,TRBJ2-5,NA,NA,TGCGCCAGCAGCCCAGGGGTGAGGGAACAAGAGACCCAGTACTTC,CASSPGVREQETQYF
TRBV6-2/TRBV6-3,TRBJ2-1,NA,NA,TGTGCCAGCAGTTACCCCCCCCCGGGACTGTACAATGAGCAGTTCTTC,CASSYPPPGLYNEQFF
TRBV28,TRBJ2-7,TRBD1,NA,TGTGCCAGCAGCCTAACGGACAGGGGAGGATACGAGCAGTACTTC,CASSLTDRGGYEQYF
TRBV2,TRBJ2-1,TRBD2,few,TGTGCCAGCAGTGAGGGAGCGGGGGACTACAATGAGCAGTTCTTC,CASSEGAGDYNEQFF
TRBV6-2/TRBV6-3,TRBJ1-1,NA,few,TGTGCCAGCAGTGGGGGGCAGGCATACACTGAAGCTTTCTTT,CASSGGQAYTEAFF
TRBV20-1,TRBJ1-5,NA,NA,TGCAGTGCCACAGACAGCCTCAATCAGCCCCAGCATTTT,CSATDSLNQPQHF
TRBV7-2,TRBJ2-3,NA,NA,TGTGCCAGCAGCTCCCTCGCGGGCGCTAGCACAGATACGCAGTATTTT,CASSSLAGASTDTQYF
TRBV20-1,TRBJ1-4,NA,many,TGCAGTGCTGCAGGGGTGGAGAAAAAACTGTTTTTT,CSAAGVEKKLFF
TRBV4-1,TRBJ1-5,NA,few,TGCGCCAGCAGCCAAGAGGGAGACAGCTATCAGCCCCAGCATTTT,CASSQEGDSYQPQHF
TRBV20-1,TRBJ2-3,NA,many,TGCAGTGCTAGAGATTACGGCAGGGGCACAGATACGCAGTATTTT,CSARDYGRGTDTQYF
TRBV20-1,TRBJ1-6,NA,few,TGCAGTGCTAGGGCCGGGACCCGTAGTTCACCCCTCCACTTT,CSARAGTRSSPLHF
TRBV3-1,TRBJ2-1,NA,few,TGTGCCAGCAGCCAAGATCAGCGGAGCTTCTACAATGAGCAGTTCTTC,CASSQDQRSFYNEQFF
TRBV27,TRBJ2-1,NA,NA,TGTGCCAGCAGTTTATGGACAGAGGCGGGGCTTAATGAGCAGTTCTTC,CASSLWTEAGLNEQFF
TRBV28,TRBJ2-7,NA,few,TGTGCCAGCAAGGGCGGTTTGGTACGGTACGAGCAGTACTTC,CASKGGLVRYEQYF
TRBV14,TRBJ1-2,TRBD1,many,TGTGCCAGCAGCCAAACCGGGACAGCCTATGGCTACACCTTC,CASSQTGTAYGYTF
TRBV6-1,TRBJ1-5,NA,few,TGTGCCACCTTACCCGGGACACTTAGCAATCAGCCCCAGCATTTT,CATLPGTLSNQPQHF
TRBV4-3,TRBJ2-3,NA,NA,TGCGCCAGCAGCCAGTCAGGGGATGCAGATACGCAGTATTTT,CASSQSGDADTQYF
TRBV10-3,TRBJ2-6,NA,NA,TGTGCCATAGCACCCTCTGGGGCCAACGTCCTGACTTTC,CAIAPSGANVLTF
TRBV20-1,TRBJ2-1,NA,many,TGCAGTGCTAGGGCTAGCCTCCGTGAGCAGTTCTTC,CSARASLREQFF
TRBV6-4,TRBJ2-1,NA,many,TGTGCCAGCAGTGAACAGGGCTGGGATGAGCAGTTCTTC,CASSEQGWDEQFF
TRBV12-5,TRBJ2-5,NA,few,TGTGCTAGTGCCGATCTCCCCGGGACAACCCAAGAGACCCAGTACTTC,CASADLPGTTQETQYF
TRBV7-9,TRBJ2-7,NA,few,TGTGCCAGCGGGGACGGTGGATCCTACGAGCAGTACTTC,CASGDGGSYEQYF
TRBV2,TRBJ2-7,NA,NA,TGTGCCAGCAGTAATGGGCCAGGGCGCGTACCCTACGAGCAGTACTTC,CASSNGPGRVPYEQYF
TRBV11-2,TRBJ1-2,NA,many,TGTGCCAGCAGCTTAGGGCATGACTATGGCTACACCTTC,CASSLGHDYGYTF
TRBV20-1,TRBJ2-7,NA,NA,TGCAGTGCCGGAGCTCTCTACGGGCAGTACTTC,CSAGALYGQYF
TRBV3-1,TRBJ1-6,NA,few,TGTGCCAGCAGCCAAGGAGACGGGGGCGGTTCACCCCTCCACTTT,CASSQGDGGGSPLHF
TRBV6-1,TRBJ2-1,NA,many,TGTGCCAGCAGAGAGATCACCTACAATGAGCAGTTCTTC,CASREITYNEQFF
TRBV12-5,TRBJ2-2,NA,few,TGTGCTAGTGGTTTGATCAGGAATGGGGTGACCGGGGAGCTGTTTTTT,CASGLIRNGVTGELFF
TRBV5-1,TRBJ2-3,NA,NA,TGCGCCAGCAGCATAGGACAGAGGACAGATACGCAGTATTTT,CASSIGQRTDTQYF
TRBV20-1,TRBJ2-1,NA,NA,TGCAGTGCTAGGGAACATGGATTTTCCTACAATGAGCAGTTCTTC,CSAREHGFSYNEQFF
TRBV20-1,TRBJ2-7,NA,NA,TGCAGTGCTAGAGATATAGAGGCGTCCGAGCAGTACTTC,CSARDIEASEQYF
TRBV4-2,TRBJ2-3,TRBD2,NA,TGTGCCAGCAGCCAAGACGACATGGCGGGGGGGCTGGCAGATACGCAGTATTTT,CASSQDDMAGGLADTQYF
TRBV20-1,TRBJ2-1,TRBD2,NA,TGCAGTGCTAGCGGCATTAGCGGGAGGTCTTTGTATGAGCAGTTCTTC,CSASGISGRSLYEQFF
TRBV12-3/TRBV12-4,TRBJ1-5,TRBD1,few,TGTGCCAGCAGTTTGGAAGGGGGCGCGGGACAGCCCCAGCATTTT,CASSLEGGAGQPQHF
TRBV11-2,TRBJ1-1,NA,once,TGTGCCAGCAGCCCCAGGCGAGCCAAGACTATGAACACTGAAGCTTTCTTT,CASSPRRAKTMNTEAFF
TRBV24-1,TRBJ1-5,NA,once,TGTGCCACCAGTGGGGAACAGAACAATCAGCCCCAGCATTTT,CATSGEQNNQPQHF
TRBV18,TRBJ1-2,NA,NA,TGTGCCAGCTCACCATACTCGGAATATGGCTACACCTTC,CASSPYSEYGYTF
TRBV10-3,TRBJ1-2,NA,many,TGTGCCACCGGGGACACCTATGGCTACACCTTC,CATGDTYGYTF
TRBV28,TRBJ2-2,TRBD1,NA,TGTGCCAGCAGTGACCGGGACAGGGAAGTCGGGGAGCTGTTTTTT,CASSDRDREVGELFF
TRBV29-1,TRBJ1-2,NA,few,TGCAGCGTTGAGACAGGAGAGGGCTATGGCTACACCTTC,CSVETGEGYGYTF
TRBV20-1,TRBJ2-5,TRBD2,few,TGCAGTGCCATATCACTAGCGGGAGTGGGGCGTCAAGAGACCCAGTACTTC,CSAISLAGVGRQETQYF